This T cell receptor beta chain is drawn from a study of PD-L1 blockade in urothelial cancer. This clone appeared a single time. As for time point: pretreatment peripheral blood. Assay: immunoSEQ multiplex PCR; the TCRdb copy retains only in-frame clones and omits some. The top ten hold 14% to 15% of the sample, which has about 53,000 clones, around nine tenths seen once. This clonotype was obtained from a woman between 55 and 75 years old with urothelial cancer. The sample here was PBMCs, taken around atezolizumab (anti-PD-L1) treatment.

The DNA of the CDR3 is TGCAGCCCCCTCTTAGCGGGGGGCCCTAGCACAGATACGCAGTATTTT. This encodes CSPLLAGGPSTDTQYF. V and J are TRBV29-1 and TRBJ2-3; 10 positions match TRBD2. Germline lookup yields CDR1 SQVTM and CDR2 ANQGSEA. The CDR3 length is 16 residues. The J segment lost 0 bases and the V segment lost 8 bases, leaving 11 bases of the junction unmatched.